One and the same sample provided the 11 T cell receptor beta chains below, sequenced in a study of T-cell reconstitution after alpha-beta-depleted transplantation in children. Preparation of the TCRbeta library involved a method that used unique molecular identifiers. Via MiXCR, TCRdb re-called the PCR reads, giving one row per CDR3 protein. Among roughly 100,000 distinct CDR3 sequences listed, approximately 6% were seen once. This sample comprised PBMCs, mostly from graft donor cells, obtained 60 days after TCRalphabeta/CD19-depleted stem cell transplant. Receptors were obtained from a female patient aged 2-10 years who had a stem cell transplant for Fanconi anemia, so the T cells may come from the graft donor.

The table lists this clonotype with many counts. The chain is built from TRBV5-1 and TRBJ2-2; a possible D gene is TRBD2 (6 bases). Per the germline V gene, CDR1 is SGHRS and CDR2 is YFSETQ. The CDR3 is 15 amino acids. Trimming stripped 2 bases from V and 7 bases from J, with 15 bases between. The CDR3 DNA follows: TGCGCCAGCAGCTTAAGGACTATAGATGGCGGGGAGCTGTTTTTT. Its translation is CASSLRTIDGGELFF.

The chain links TRBV9 to TRBJ2-7, with a tentative D call TRBD2 (5 bases). This CDR3 spans 15 amino acids. Germline lookup yields CDR1 SGDLS and CDR2 YYNGEE. V lost 0 bases and J lost 2, with 12 bases in between. The CDR3 nucleotides read TGTGCCAGCAGCGTAGGGACTGATATCACCTACGAGCAGTACTTC. This codes for CASSVGTDITYEQYF.

The chain links TRBV3-1 to TRBJ1-1; 10 positions agree with TRBD1. With 10 bases clipped from V and 1 base from J, the junction kept 18 bases outside the gene matches. Germline CDR1 reads LGHDT; CDR2 reads YNNKEL (reference sequence). The CDR3 sequence is 18 residues long. CDR3 amino acids: CAISLGTGQGWKNTEAFF. The CDR3 DNA follows: TGTGCCATCAGTTTGGGGACGGGACAGGGGTGGAAGAACACTGAAGCTTTCTTT.

This clonotype was seen many times. V is TRBV28 and J is TRBJ2-5; tentative D call: TRBD1 (6 bases). Germline CDR1 MDHEN, CDR2 SYDVKM. V lost 4 bases and J lost 2, with 8 bases in between. CDR3 length equals 13 residues. CDR3 protein: CASSSGQQETQYF. The CDR3 region has the DNA TGTGCCAGCAGTTCAGGACAGCAAGAGACCCAGTACTTC.

Many counts were recorded for this clonotype. This chain connects TRBV20-1 to TRBJ1-1, with 7 bases aligning to TRBD1. V was pared by 1 base and J by 1 base, with 0 bases of the junction left unmatched. Looked up from germline, CDR1 is DFQATT and CDR2 is SNEGSKA (reference sequence). The CDR3 covers 13 residues. The CDR3 DNA reads as TGCAGTGCTAGAGGGACAGGGAACACTGAAGCTTTCTTT. Protein sequence: CSARGTGNTEAFF.

This clonotype was found many times. The V gene is TRBV6-5, the J gene TRBJ2-7; D uncertain. The ends were cut back, 2 bases at V and 1 base at J, with 6 bases in the middle. Looked up from germline, CDR1 is MNHEY and CDR2 is SVGAGI. There are 13 residues in the CDR3. CDR3 coding DNA: TGTGCCAGCAGTTACGCAGTATCCTACGAGCAGTACTTC. Translation gives CASSYAVSYEQYF.

In this sample, this clonotype turned up a few times. This sequence joins TRBV18 and TRBJ1-2, with TRBD1 matching 7 bases. Losses at the gene ends were 6 bases for V and 8 bases for J; bases not matched to a gene: 15. Germline V lookup: CDR1 KGHSH, CDR2 LQKENI. This CDR3 region has 15 residues. The chain's CDR3 is CASSQDWGQPGGYTF. DNA of the CDR3: TGTGCCAGCTCCCAAGACTGGGGACAGCCGGGGGGCTACACCTTC. The whole variable domain, remainder taken from reference TRBV18 and TRBJ1-2, is NAGVMQNPRHLVRRRGQEARLRCSPMKGHSHVYWYRQLPEEGLKFMVYLQKENIIDESGMPKERFSAEFPKEGPSILRIQQVVRGDSAAYFCASSQDWGQPGGYTFGSGTRLTVV.

V is TRBV4-2 and J is TRBJ2-2, with 11 nucleotides matching TRBD2. V gave up 4 bases and J gave up 4 bases; unmatched junction bases: 8. The CDR3 extends over 17 amino acids. Germline V lookup: CDR1 LGHNA, CDR2 YNFKEQ. CDR3 bases: TGTGCCAGCAGCCGAGTACTAGCGGGAGACCTCACCGGGGAGCTGTTTTTT. This sequence encodes CASSRVLAGDLTGELFF.

The sample holds a few counts of this clonotype. The V and J genes are TRBV5-1 and TRBJ2-7; D call uncertain. This CDR3 is 14 amino acids long. Germline CDR1 and CDR2: SGHRS and YFSETQ. The V and J ends lost 0 bases and 7 bases respectively, with 14 bases between them. The CDR3 loop reads CASSLEAPMGEQYF. The CDR3 bases are TGCGCCAGCAGCTTGGAGGCCCCTATGGGGGAGCAGTACTTC.

There are many counts of this clonotype. The CDR3 reads CASSLWRSGNTIYF. The CDR3 DNA sequence: TGTGCCAGCAGTTTATGGAGATCTGGAAACACCATATATTTT. J is TRBJ1-3 and V is TRBV12-3 or TRBV12-4; D is uncertain. Trimming stripped 2 bases from V and 1 base from J, with 6 bases between. CDR3 length: 14 amino acids.

The CDR3 region is CASSLSVLAGLIPLSYNEQFF. CDR3 bases: TGTGCCAGCAGTTTATCGGTTCTAGCGGGCCTCATTCCCCTCTCCTACAATGAGCAGTTCTTC. The gene calls are TRBV27 and TRBJ2-1; 8 bases match TRBD2. CDR3 length: 21 residues. Trimming removed 0 bases from V and 0 bases from J; junction bases left unmatched: 16. CDR1 and CDR2 from the germline V gene are MNHEY and SMNVEV (reference sequence).